These 29 T cell receptor beta chains share one sample of origin, sequenced in a study of cytomegalovirus exposure and HLA in healthy donors. PCR was performed using 60 Vbeta and 13 Jbeta primers. Produced via immunoSEQ multiplex PCR; TCRdb's table is partial and in-frame only. Found here are 55,000 to 75,000 clones, 70% to 90% of them singletons; the top ten hold about 1.5%. The specimen was PBMCs. The receptors stem from a man aged 18 to 29 in good health and CMV-seronegative.

CDR3 nucleotides: TGTGCCAGCAGCCCACAGGAGGGCACTGAAGCTTTCTTT. Its protein is CASSPQEGTEAFF. The chain has TRBV7-3 and TRBJ1-1; D is perhaps TRBD1 (5 bases). The V gene's germline CDR1 is SGHTA and CDR2 FQGTGA. V dropped 5 bases and J dropped 4 bases, with 11 bases sitting between them. The CDR3 length is 13 residues.

The chain carries TRBV27 and TRBJ1-2; D unclear. V shed 8 bases and J shed 8 bases, with 18 bases lying between them. The length of the CDR3 is 13 residues. Germline loops: CDR1 MNHEY, CDR2 SMNVEV (reference sequence). The CDR3 coding sequence is TGTGCCAGCCGCCATTCTGCAGGCGAAGGCTACACCTTC. Encoded protein: CASRHSAGEGYTF.

This chain uses TRBV5-1 with TRBJ1-1; a possible D gene is TRBD1 (6 bases). V was shortened by 0 bases and J by 1 base, with 10 bases between the two germline ends. Germline values: CDR1 SGHRS, CDR2 YFSETQ. The CDR3 covers 15 residues. CDR3 residues: CASSLGPQGNTEAFF. The CDR3 DNA sequence: TGCGCCAGCAGCTTGGGGCCACAGGGGAACACTGAAGCTTTCTTT. Full variable domain (missing parts from reference TRBV5-1 and TRBJ1-1): KAGVTQTPRYLIKTRGQQVTLSCSPISGHRSVSWYQQTPGQGLQFLFEYFSETQRNKGNFPGRFSGRQFSNSRSEMNVSTLELGDSALYLCASSLGPQGNTEAFFGQGTRLTVV.

The V and J genes are TRBV11-2 and TRBJ1-1; possible D gene TRBD1, 6 bases. The CDR3 is 17 residues long. Looked up from germline, CDR1 is SGHAT and CDR2 is FQNNGV. Deletions cut 3 bases from V and 0 bases from J, with 17 bases between. CDR3 amino acids: CASSFPGHSTLNTEAFF. Written as DNA, the CDR3 is TGTGCCAGCAGCTTCCCGGGACACTCGACCCTGAACACTGAAGCTTTCTTT.

The rearrangement joins TRBV5-1 to TRBJ2-5, with a tentative D call TRBD1 (6 bases). The CDR3 sequence is 15 residues long. V lost 4 bases and J 3 bases, leaving 16 bases between the germline ends. In germline, CDR1 is SGHRS, CDR2 YFSETQ. The CDR3 spells CASSANRDIKETQYF. CDR3 DNA sequence: TGCGCCAGCAGCGCCAACCGGGACATAAAAGAGACCCAGTACTTC. The full variable domain, its missing parts supplied by reference TRBV5-1 and TRBJ2-5, is KAGVTQTPRYLIKTRGQQVTLSCSPISGHRSVSWYQQTPGQGLQFLFEYFSETQRNKGNFPGRFSGRQFSNSRSEMNVSTLELGDSALYLCASSANRDIKETQYFGPGTRLLVL.

The J gene is TRBJ2-2, the V gene TRBV6-1; D remains unclear. The germline CDR1 and CDR2 sequences are MNHNS and SASEGT. The V and J ends lost 5 bases and 8 bases respectively, with 12 bases between them. This CDR3 spans 13 amino acids. The CDR3 protein is CASSRTESGELFF. CDR3 bases: TGTGCCAGCAGTCGAACAGAGTCTGGGGAGCTGTTTTTT.

V is TRBV2 and J is TRBJ2-1; TRBD2 agrees at 11 bases. V shed 6 bases, J shed 8 bases, and the junction held 6 bases outside the gene matches. Germline V gives CDR1 SNHLY, CDR2 FYNNEI. This CDR3 region has 14 residues. This chain's CDR3 is CASRRSGGADEQFF. CDR3 bases: TGTGCCAGCAGGCGTAGCGGGGGGGCCGATGAGCAGTTCTTC.

CDR3 DNA sequence: TGTGCCAGCAGCTTAGAGGAGGGGTTGGACTATGGCTACACCTTC. This gives the protein CASSLEEGLDYGYTF. The V and J genes are TRBV7-9 and TRBJ1-2; tentatively, D is TRBD1 (5 bases). Trimming took off 1 base at V and 3 bases at J, with 12 bases between the two ends. The CDR3 is 15 amino acids. Germline V gene sequence: CDR1 SEHNR, CDR2 FQNEAQ (reference sequence).

The chain carries TRBV7-2 and TRBJ1-2, with unresolved D. This CDR3 spans 12 amino acids. V lost 2 bases, J lost 8 bases, and 9 bases lay in between. Germline loops: CDR1 SGHTA, CDR2 FQGNSA. The chain's CDR3 is CASSLIGRGYTF. The CDR3 DNA reads TGTGCCAGCAGCTTAATAGGGAGGGGCTACACCTTC.

The CDR3: CASSLPDALQETQYF. In nucleotides, the CDR3 is TGTGCCAGCAGTTTGCCAGATGCCCTGCAAGAGACCCAGTACTTC. This chain links TRBV7-8 with TRBJ2-5; D gene unclear. CDR1 and CDR2 (germline): SGHVS, FQNEAQ. V was pared by 6 bases and J by 2 bases, with 16 bases between. The CDR3 totals 15 residues.

The chain recombines TRBV11-3 with TRBJ2-1; TRBD2 matches 16 bases. CDR1 and CDR2 (germline): SGHNT, YENEEA. With V trimmed by 5 bases and J by 5 bases, 12 bases remained unmatched. The CDR3 has 19 residues. In DNA, the CDR3 is TGTGCCAGCAGCAGATCCGGGACTAGCGGGGGGGCGTCGAACAATGAGCAGTTCTTC. Amino acid sequence: CASSRSGTSGGASNNEQFF.

This sequence joins TRBV4-1 and TRBJ2-2; TRBD1 agrees at 7 bases. This CDR3 has 14 residues. The V and J ends lost 6 bases and 5 bases, in that order; junction bases with no gene match: 6. The germline V gene has CDR1 MGHRA and CDR2 YSYEKL. CDR3 coding DNA: TGCGCCAGCAGACGACAGGGTACGACCGGGGAGCTGTTTTTT. Amino acids: CASRRQGTTGELFF.

V is TRBV7-9 and J is TRBJ1-5, with D perhaps TRBD1 (5 bases). The CDR3 sequence is 17 residues long. Germline lookup yields CDR1 SEHNR and CDR2 FQNEAQ (reference sequence). The V end lost 4 bases, the J end lost 7 bases, and 23 bases lay between the germline ends. The CDR3 region is CASSSGDSLDPKQPQHF. CDR3 bases: TGTGCCAGCAGCTCCGGCGACAGCCTCGATCCTAAACAGCCCCAGCATTTT.

The chain carries TRBV4-1 and TRBJ1-6; weak D call: TRBD1 (6 bases). V shed 4 bases and J shed 10 bases, with 23 bases lying between them. The CDR3 totals 17 residues. Looked up from germline, CDR1 is MGHRA and CDR2 is YSYEKL. CDR3 in amino acids: CASSRGPAPGDSSPLHF. The CDR3 nucleotides are TGCGCCAGCAGCCGCGGGCCTGCTCCAGGGGATAGCTCACCCCTCCACTTT.

This chain links TRBV13 with TRBJ2-2; 9 positions match TRBD1. The CDR3 is 16 residues long. Germline-derived CDR1 and CDR2 are PRHDT and FYEKMQ (reference sequence). J was trimmed by 2 bases and V by 5 bases; bases with no gene match: 6. CDR3 coding DNA: TGTGCCAGCAGCCCCCAGGGACAGGGAAACACCGGGGAGCTGTTTTTT. This sequence encodes CASSPQGQGNTGELFF.

The chain carries TRBV18 and TRBJ1-6, with D possibly matching TRBD1 (5 bases). V lost 0 bases and J lost 5, with 11 bases in between. Germline lookup yields CDR1 KGHSH and CDR2 LQKENI. This CDR3 spans 16 amino acids. The CDR3 DNA reads as TGTGCCAGCTCACCACCGGGGCCAGGGAATAATTCACCCCTCCACTTT. Translated: CASSPPGPGNNSPLHF.

V is TRBV21-1 and J is TRBJ2-7; no DNA check was done on the table's D call, TRBD2. TRBV21-1 is deemed a pseudogene. The length of the CDR3 is 16 residues. The CDR3 loop reads CASSNYGTVGDYEQYF. For the CDR3, the DNA is TGTGCCAGCAGCAACTATGGAACGGTCGGAGACTACGAGCAGTACTTC.

V gene TRBV6-5 combines with J gene TRBJ1-5; 7 positions match TRBD1. J gave up 7 bases and V 5 bases, and 2 bases lay outside the gene matches. The CDR3 length is 12 residues. CDR1 is MNHEY and CDR2 is SVGAGI in the germline V gene. As DNA, the CDR3 is TGTGCCAGCAGTCACAGGGGCCAGCCCCAGCATTTT. Encoded protein: CASSHRGQPQHF.

This clone occurred a few times. The J gene is TRBJ1-6, the V gene TRBV5-4; D is unclear. The CDR3 is 13 amino acids. Trimming took 4 bases from V and 10 from J, leaving 12 bases between them. The germline V gene encodes CDR1 SGHNT and CDR2 YYREEE (reference sequence). This chain's CDR3 is CASSRVGVSPLHF. DNA for the CDR3: TGTGCCAGCAGCCGGGTCGGGGTATCACCCCTCCACTTT.

The chain combines TRBV7-9 with TRBJ2-7; D not certain. Deletions cut 2 bases from V and 9 bases from J, with 17 bases between. CDR1 and CDR2 (germline): SEHNR, FQNEAQ (reference sequence). The CDR3 contains 14 residues. This CDR3 is CASSLSGAEIGQYF. CDR3 nucleotides: TGTGCCAGCAGCTTAAGTGGCGCGGAGATAGGGCAGTACTTC.

This sequence joins TRBV9 and TRBJ2-7; D is perhaps TRBD2 (6 bases). The germline CDR1 and CDR2 sequences are SGDLS and YYNGEE. The CDR3 is 12 amino acids. Trimming removed 7 bases from V and 5 bases from J, with 13 bases in between. In DNA, the CDR3 is TGTGCCAGCTCCGGGGGAGGTCACGAGCAGTACTTC. It codes for CASSGGGHEQYF.

This sequence joins TRBV28 and TRBJ2-7, with D possibly being TRBD1 (6 bases). There are 14 residues in the CDR3. Germline loops: CDR1 MDHEN, CDR2 SYDVKM. Trimming pared 3 bases from V and 2 bases from J, leaving 11 bases between. The CDR3 is CASSFYGGTYEQYF. CDR3 nucleotides: TGTGCCAGCAGTTTTTATGGGGGCACCTACGAGCAGTACTTC.

This chain uses TRBV6-5 with TRBJ1-2; no clear D gene. V lost 4 bases to trimming and J lost 1 base, with 7 bases between them. The CDR3 length is 13 residues. Germline V lookup: CDR1 MNHEY, CDR2 SVGAGI. CDR3 residues: CASSFGFNYGYTF. CDR3 nucleotide sequence: TGTGCCAGCAGTTTTGGCTTTAACTATGGCTACACCTTC.

This chain joins TRBV29-1 and TRBJ2-1; 9 nucleotides align to TRBD1. Germline CDR1 reads SQVTM; CDR2 reads ANQGSEA. This CDR3 contains 13 residues. The ends lost 6 bases at V and 5 bases at J; junction bases unmatched: 5. CDR3 bases: TGCAGCGTCGACGGACAGGGGAACAATGAGCAGTTCTTC. Amino acids: CSVDGQGNNEQFF.

In this sample, this clone turned up a few times. This rearrangement joins TRBV4-1 to TRBJ2-7; TRBD2 agrees at 8 bases. The germline V gene has CDR1 MGHRA and CDR2 YSYEKL. CDR3 size: 16 residues. V lost 1 base to trimming and J lost 7 bases; unmatched junction nucleotides: 12. This CDR3 reads CASSQGGLAAGGEQYF. CDR3 nucleotide sequence: TGCGCCAGCAGCCAAGGCGGACTCGCGGCGGGGGGTGAGCAGTACTTC.

The rearrangement joins TRBV4-1 to TRBJ1-4; possibly TRBD1 for D (6 bases). The CDR3 totals 15 residues. V dropped 8 bases and J dropped 0 bases, with 13 bases sitting between them. The V gene's germline CDR1 is MGHRA and CDR2 YSYEKL. CDR3 sequence reads: CASADRQATNEKLFF. The CDR3 DNA sequence: TGCGCCAGCGCGGATAGACAGGCAACTAATGAAAAACTGTTTTTT.

The gene calls are TRBV7-4 and TRBJ2-4; 13 bases fit TRBD2. Germline CDR1 is SGHVT and CDR2 is SQSDAQ. The CDR3 spans 18 residues. V lost 4 bases to trimming and J lost 7 bases; unmatched junction nucleotides: 13. The CDR3 region has the DNA TGTGCCAGCAGCTCCGCCAATACTAGCGGGGGGGCCTTGAACATTCAGTACTTC. Encoded protein: CASSSANTSGGALNIQYF.

The chain uses TRBV9 and TRBJ1-2; TRBD1 matches 9 bases. The length of the CDR3 is 14 residues. The germline V gene has CDR1 SGDLS and CDR2 YYNGEE. Trimming took 4 bases from V and 7 from J; bases not matched to a gene: 8. The CDR3 loop is CASSTRTGEGGYTF. For the CDR3, the DNA is TGTGCCAGCAGCACACGGACAGGGGAGGGTGGCTACACCTTC.

The V call is TRBV11-2, the J call TRBJ1-3; D is unresolved. Germline CDR1 SGHAT, CDR2 FQNNGV. The CDR3 extends over 14 amino acids. V gave up 2 bases and J gave up 0 bases, with 5 bases separating them. The CDR3 DNA reads as TGTGCCAGCAGCTTAACCGGCTCTGGAAACACCATATATTTT. Amino acid sequence: CASSLTGSGNTIYF.